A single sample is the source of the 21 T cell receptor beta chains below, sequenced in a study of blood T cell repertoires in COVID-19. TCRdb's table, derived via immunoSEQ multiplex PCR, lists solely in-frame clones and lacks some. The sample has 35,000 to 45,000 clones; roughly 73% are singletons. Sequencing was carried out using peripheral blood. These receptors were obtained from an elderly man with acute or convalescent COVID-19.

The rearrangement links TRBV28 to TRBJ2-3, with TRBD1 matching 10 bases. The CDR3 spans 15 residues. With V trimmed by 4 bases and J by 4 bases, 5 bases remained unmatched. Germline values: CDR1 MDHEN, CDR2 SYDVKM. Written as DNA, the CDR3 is TGTGCCAGCAGTTCGGCCGGGACAGGGGCAGATACGCAGTATTTT. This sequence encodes CASSSAGTGADTQYF.

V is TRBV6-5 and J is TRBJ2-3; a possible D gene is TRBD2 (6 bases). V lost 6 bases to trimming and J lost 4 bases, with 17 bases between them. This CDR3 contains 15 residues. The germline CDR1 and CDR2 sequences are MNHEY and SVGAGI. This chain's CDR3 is CASRPPGGRSDTQYF. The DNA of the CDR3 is TGTGCCAGCAGGCCCCCCGGGGGAAGGTCAGATACGCAGTATTTT.

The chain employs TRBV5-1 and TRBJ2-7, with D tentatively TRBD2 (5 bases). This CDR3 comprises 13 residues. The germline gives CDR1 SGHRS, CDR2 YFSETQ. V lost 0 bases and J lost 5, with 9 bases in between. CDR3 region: CASSLVLGNEQYF. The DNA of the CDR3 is TGCGCCAGCAGCTTGGTACTAGGAAACGAGCAGTACTTC. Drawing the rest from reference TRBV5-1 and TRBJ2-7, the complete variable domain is KAGVTQTPRYLIKTRGQQVTLSCSPISGHRSVSWYQQTPGQGLQFLFEYFSETQRNKGNFPGRFSGRQFSNSRSEMNVSTLELGDSALYLCASSLVLGNEQYFGPGTRLTVT.

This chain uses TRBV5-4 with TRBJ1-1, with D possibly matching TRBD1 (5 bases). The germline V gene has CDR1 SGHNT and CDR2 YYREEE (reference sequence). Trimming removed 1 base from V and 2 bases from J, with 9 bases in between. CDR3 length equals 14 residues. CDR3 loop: CASSLTGTNTEAFF. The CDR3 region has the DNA TGTGCCAGCAGCTTGACAGGTACTAACACTGAAGCTTTCTTT. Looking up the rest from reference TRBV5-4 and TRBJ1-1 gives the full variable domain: ETGVTQSPTHLIKTRGQQVTLRCSSQSGHNTVSWYQQALGQGPQFIFQYYREEENGRGNFPPRFSGLQFPNYSSELNVNALELDDSALYLCASSLTGTNTEAFFGQGTRLTVV.

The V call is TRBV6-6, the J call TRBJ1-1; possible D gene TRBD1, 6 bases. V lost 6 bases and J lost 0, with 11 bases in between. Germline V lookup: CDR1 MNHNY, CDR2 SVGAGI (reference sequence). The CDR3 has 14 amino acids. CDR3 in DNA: TGTGCCAGCAGACCGGGACACGTGAACACTGAAGCTTTCTTT. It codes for CASRPGHVNTEAFF.

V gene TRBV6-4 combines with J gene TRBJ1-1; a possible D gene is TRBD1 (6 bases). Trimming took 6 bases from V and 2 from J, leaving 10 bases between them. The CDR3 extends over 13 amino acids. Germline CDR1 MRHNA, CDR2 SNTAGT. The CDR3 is CASRTQGNTEAFF. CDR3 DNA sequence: TGTGCCAGCAGGACACAGGGAAACACTGAAGCTTTCTTT.

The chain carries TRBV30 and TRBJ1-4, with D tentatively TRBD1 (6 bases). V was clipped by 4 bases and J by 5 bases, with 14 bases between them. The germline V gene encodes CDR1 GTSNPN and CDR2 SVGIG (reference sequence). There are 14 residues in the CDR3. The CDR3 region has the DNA TGTGCCTGGAACGTACAGGGTGGGAATGAAAAACTGTTTTTT. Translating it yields CAWNVQGGNEKLFF.

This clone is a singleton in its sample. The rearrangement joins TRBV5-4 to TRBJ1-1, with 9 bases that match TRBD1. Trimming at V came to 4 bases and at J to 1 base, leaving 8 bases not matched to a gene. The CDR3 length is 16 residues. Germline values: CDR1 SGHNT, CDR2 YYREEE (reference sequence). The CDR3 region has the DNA TGTGCCAGCAGCGCCGGACAGGGGCTGCCGAACACTGAAGCTTTCTTT. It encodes CASSAGQGLPNTEAFF.

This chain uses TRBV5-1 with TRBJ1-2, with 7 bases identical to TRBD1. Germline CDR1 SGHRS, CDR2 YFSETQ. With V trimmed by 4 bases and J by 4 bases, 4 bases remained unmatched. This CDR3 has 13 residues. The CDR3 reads CASSPGTAYGYTF. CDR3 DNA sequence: TGCGCCAGCAGCCCAGGGACAGCCTATGGCTACACCTTC.

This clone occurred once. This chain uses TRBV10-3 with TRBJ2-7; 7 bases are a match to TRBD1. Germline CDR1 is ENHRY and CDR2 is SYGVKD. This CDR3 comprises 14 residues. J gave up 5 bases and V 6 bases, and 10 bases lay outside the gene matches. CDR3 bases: TGTGCCATCAGGGATGACAGGGTAGGAGACGAGCAGTACTTC. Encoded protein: CAIRDDRVGDEQYF.

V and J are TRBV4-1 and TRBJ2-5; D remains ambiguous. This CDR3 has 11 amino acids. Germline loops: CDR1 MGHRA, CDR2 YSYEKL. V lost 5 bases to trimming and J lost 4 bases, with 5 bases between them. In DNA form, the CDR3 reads TGCGCCAGCAGCGCCAGAGAGACCCAGTACTTC. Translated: CASSARETQYF.

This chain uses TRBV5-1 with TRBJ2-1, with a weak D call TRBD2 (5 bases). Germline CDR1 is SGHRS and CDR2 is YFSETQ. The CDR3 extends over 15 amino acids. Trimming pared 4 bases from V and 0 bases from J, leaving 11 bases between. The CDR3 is CASSVGGSSYNEQFF. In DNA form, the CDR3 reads TGCGCCAGCAGCGTTGGAGGTAGCTCCTACAATGAGCAGTTCTTC.

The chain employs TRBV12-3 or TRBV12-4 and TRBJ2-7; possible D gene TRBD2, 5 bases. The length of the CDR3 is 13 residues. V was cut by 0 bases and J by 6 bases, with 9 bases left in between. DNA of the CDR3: TGTGCCAGCAGTTTAGCGCGCGAGGGCGAGCAGTACTTC. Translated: CASSLAREGEQYF.

Here the CDR3 reads CASSPGTSGRTGELFF. CDR3 coding DNA: TGTGCCAGCAGCCCCGGGACTAGCGGGAGAACCGGGGAGCTGTTTTTT. The chain couples TRBV28 to TRBJ2-2; 14 bases are shared with TRBD2. V lost 6 bases to trimming and J lost 5 bases; unmatched junction nucleotides: 5. The CDR3 sequence is 16 residues long. Per germline, CDR1 MDHEN and CDR2 SYDVKM. The variable domain in full, completed from reference TRBV28 and TRBJ2-2, reads DVKVTQSSRYLVKRTGEKVFLECVQDMDHENMFWYRQDPGLGLRLIYFSYDVKMKEKGDIPEGYSVSREKKERFSLILESASTNQTSMYLCASSPGTSGRTGELFFGEGSRLTVL.

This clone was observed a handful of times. CDR3 sequence (DNA): TGTGCCAGCAGTATGGACAAAGGACGATCCGAGCAGTACTTC. Amino acids: CASSMDKGRSEQYF. This chain joins TRBV28 and TRBJ2-7; a weak D match, TRBD1 (5 bases). With 5 bases removed from V and 6 bases from J, the gap between germline ends came to 17 bases. The germline gives CDR1 MDHEN, CDR2 SYDVKM. This CDR3 region has 14 residues.

CDR3 sequence: CASSRAPGQETQYF. The CDR3 coding sequence is TGTGCCAGCAGTCGAGCCCCGGGACAAGAGACCCAGTACTTC. The V and J genes are TRBV28 and TRBJ2-5, with D possibly matching TRBD2 (5 bases). Trimming removed 5 bases from V and 2 bases from J, with 12 bases in between. The length of the CDR3 is 14 residues. CDR1 and CDR2 (germline): MDHEN, SYDVKM.

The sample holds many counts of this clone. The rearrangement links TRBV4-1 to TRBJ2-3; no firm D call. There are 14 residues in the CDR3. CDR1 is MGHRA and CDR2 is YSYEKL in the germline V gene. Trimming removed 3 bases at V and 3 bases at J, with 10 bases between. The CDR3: CASSQPPRTDTQYF. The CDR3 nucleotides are TGCGCCAGCAGCCAGCCCCCTAGGACAGATACGCAGTATTTT.

The DNA of the CDR3 is TGTGCCAGCAGCCCCCCCCCGTTCAATGAGCAGTTCTTC. It is translated as CASSPPPFNEQFF. V is TRBV7-8 and J is TRBJ2-1; the D is unclear. There are 13 residues in the CDR3. In germline, CDR1 is SGHVS, CDR2 FQNEAQ. V was trimmed by 5 bases and J by 6 bases, leaving 11 bases between them.

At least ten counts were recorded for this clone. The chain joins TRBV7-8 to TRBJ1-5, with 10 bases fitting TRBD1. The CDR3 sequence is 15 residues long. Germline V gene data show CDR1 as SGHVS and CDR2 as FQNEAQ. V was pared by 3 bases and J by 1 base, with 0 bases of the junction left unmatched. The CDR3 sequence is CASSLGQGSNQPQHF. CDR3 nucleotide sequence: TGTGCCAGCAGCTTGGGACAGGGGAGCAATCAGCCCCAGCATTTT.

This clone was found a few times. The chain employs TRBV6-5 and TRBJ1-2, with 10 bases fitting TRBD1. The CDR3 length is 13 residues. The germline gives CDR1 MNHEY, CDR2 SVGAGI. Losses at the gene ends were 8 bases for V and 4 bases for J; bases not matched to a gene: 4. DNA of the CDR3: TGTGCCAGCCGGGACAGGGGAGGCTATGGCTACACCTTC. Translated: CASRDRGGYGYTF.

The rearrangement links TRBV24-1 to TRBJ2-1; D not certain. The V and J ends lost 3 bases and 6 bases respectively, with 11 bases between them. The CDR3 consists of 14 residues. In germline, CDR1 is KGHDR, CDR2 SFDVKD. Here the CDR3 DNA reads TGTGCCACCAGTGATGAAAGAAGCATCAATGAGCAGTTCTTC. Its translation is CATSDERSINEQFF.